This T cell receptor (beta chain) was identified in a study of early stage breast cancer tumors. On the study more broadly: The ER+/PR+/HER2- tumors included eight ductal and a few lobular carcinomas. General study points: In about 90% of the 16 patients, blood comparison separated tumor from normal breast. Compared with adjacent normal breast, tumors showed about 2.5-fold denser, more clonal T cells.

Each sample had two DNA replicates, 0.5 ug blood or roughly 1.4 ug tissue. Assay used: immunoSEQ multiplex PCR; TCRdb lists only in-frame clones, some missing. The sample has thousands of clones, approximately 80% seen once. To note about this clone: Its antigen is unidentified.

The CDR3 sequence is 15 residues long. The germline CDR1 and CDR2 sequences are MNHNS and SASEGT. The ends were cut back, 4 bases at V and 3 bases at J, with 12 bases in the middle. The sequenced sample consisted of normal breast tissue next to the tumor. This clonotype originated in a person between 60 and 70 years old with breast cancer. The rearrangement uses TRBV6-1 and TRBJ2-2; tentative D call: TRBD2 (6 bases). The CDR3 DNA is TGTGCCAGCAGTGGGGTGCGGGACTACACCGGGGAGCTGTTTTTT. Protein sequence: CASSGVRDYTGELFF.